Presented here are 12 T cell receptor beta chains from one specimen sequenced in a study of regulatory T cells in long-lasting Graves disease (TCRdb year 2021). The library was prepared using multiplex PCR. The data were produced on an Illumina HiSeq 4000. To build TCR beta libraries, CDR3 regions were amplified by Arm-PCR using iRepertoire HTBI primers. In TCRdb, the public reads were trimmed at Q25 with fastp and aligned with MiXCR, with productive beta chains retained. Here each entry gathers all rows of one CDR3 protein and keeps the most common genes and DNA. In this sample the table shows 200,000 to 250,000 distinct CDR3 sequences, around 20% of which occur a single time. Together, the top ten hold about an eighth of the sample. This specimen's time point label, interpreted: newly diagnosed GD, antithyroid drugs for less than 3 months. For both TCR sequencing and RNA sequencing, RNA was extracted from PBMCs using TRIzol.

These data were likewise used in another study, on T cells in Graves' hyperthyroidism and ophthalmopathy.

The sample consisted of peripheral blood mononuclear cells (PBMCs), taken at new diagnosis, from a patient treated with antithyroid drugs. These TCRs come from a woman aged 30 to 39 with Graves disease. Donor details come from another sample of the same person, matched by shared clones.

Ten or more counts support this clonotype. The CDR3 DNA is TGCGCCAGCACCCTCGCGGCCGGGGAGCTGTTTTTT. Encoded protein: CASTLAAGELFF. The rearrangement uses TRBV10-2 and TRBJ2-2; no clear D. CDR1 is WSHSY, CDR2 SAAADI, per germline. V shed 7 bases and J shed 6 bases, with 9 bases lying between them. The length of the CDR3 is 12 residues.

This clonotype was detected ten times or more. V gene TRBV5-4 combines with J gene TRBJ2-5; 8 bases agree with TRBD1. This CDR3 has 13 amino acids. V shed 6 bases, J shed 1 base, and the junction held 2 bases outside the gene matches. CDR1 is SGHNT and CDR2 is YYREEE in the germline V gene (reference sequence). The CDR3 DNA is TGTGCCAGCAAAGACAGGGGCCAAGAGACCCAGTACTTC. It translates to CASKDRGQETQYF. The whole variable domain, filled in from reference TRBV5-4 and TRBJ2-5, reads ETGVTQSPTHLIKTRGQQVTLRCSSQSGHNTVSWYQQALGQGPQFIFQYYREEENGRGNFPPRFSGLQFPNYSSELNVNALELDDSALYLCASKDRGQETQYFGPGTRLLVL.

The sample holds a few counts of this clonotype. The genes are TRBV28 and TRBJ2-7; D possibly corresponds to TRBD1 (6 bases). This CDR3 comprises 17 residues. Trimming took off 4 bases at V and 3 bases at J, with 22 bases between the two ends. The V gene's germline CDR1 is MDHEN and CDR2 SYDVKM. CDR3 in DNA: TGTGCCAGCAGTTCATGGGGTGGGGGCCGAATCGACTACGAGCAGTACTTC. Its protein product is CASSSWGGGRIDYEQYF.

This clonotype was detected many times. The chain uses TRBV19 and TRBJ1-2; D is possibly TRBD1 (5 bases). The CDR3 is 14 amino acids. Germline-derived CDR1 and CDR2 are LNHDA and SQIVND (reference sequence). Trimming left V 9 bases short and J 8 bases short, with 22 bases between. This CDR3 reads CASLRDGGLRGYTF. The CDR3 nucleotides read TGTGCCAGCCTCCGTGATGGGGGATTGAGAGGCTACACCTTC.

This clonotype appeared a few times. This chain joins TRBV28 and TRBJ1-3; D remains ambiguous. Trimming cost V 6 bases and J 0 bases, with 12 bases left between them. CDR3 length equals 15 residues. Germline V gene sequence: CDR1 MDHEN, CDR2 SYDVKM. The CDR3, as DNA: TGTGCCAGCAGCTCAACCGGCAGCTCTGGAAACACCATATATTTT. This codes for CASSSTGSSGNTIYF.

The chain is built from TRBV27 and TRBJ2-7; D may match TRBD1 or TRBD2 (6 bases each). The CDR3 covers 17 residues. In germline, CDR1 is MNHEY, CDR2 SMNVEV (reference sequence). V dropped 6 bases and J dropped 5 bases, with 26 bases sitting between them. As DNA, the CDR3 is TGTGCCAGCAGACCCCGCGTGAAGGGGGGCGCCTCTAACGAGCAGTACTTC. It translates to CASRPRVKGGASNEQYF.

This clonotype appeared many times. V usage is TRBV5-1 and J usage is TRBJ2-1; 9 bases map to TRBD2. CDR1 is SGHRS and CDR2 is YFSETQ in the germline V gene. The V and J ends lost 3 bases and 7 bases, in that order; junction bases with no gene match: 11. This CDR3 is 16 amino acids long. CDR3 in DNA: TGCGCCAGCAGCTCAGGGGGTAGCGGGGGCGTGAATGAGCAGTTCTTC. Amino acids: CASSSGGSGGVNEQFF. Complete variable domain (other parts from reference TRBV5-1 and TRBJ2-1): KAGVTQTPRYLIKTRGQQVTLSCSPISGHRSVSWYQQTPGQGLQFLFEYFSETQRNKGNFPGRFSGRQFSNSRSEMNVSTLELGDSALYLCASSSGGSGGVNEQFFGPGTRLTVL.

This clonotype came up many times. The chain links TRBV19 to TRBJ2-1, with D hard to call. From germline, CDR1 is LNHDA and CDR2 SQIVND (reference sequence). Trimming removed 5 bases at V and 0 bases at J, with 11 bases between. This CDR3 is built from 15 residues. The CDR3 spells CASSPGTNSYNEQFF. The CDR3 DNA reads TGTGCCAGTAGTCCCGGCACCAACTCCTACAATGAGCAGTTCTTC.

This clonotype showed up many times. J is TRBJ2-2 and V is TRBV6-5; D unresolved. Per germline, CDR1 MNHEY and CDR2 SVGAGI. The CDR3 runs to 13 residues. V shed 0 bases and J shed 7 bases, with 6 bases lying between them. CDR3 bases: TGTGCCAGCAGTTACTCGAATATCGGGGAGCTGTTTTTT. This translates into CASSYSNIGELFF.

Note on this clonotype: Just one base apart from a much larger clone, this may be a read error. The V and J genes are TRBV10-2 and TRBJ2-7, with 9 bases identical to TRBD1. Germline lookup yields CDR1 WSHSY and CDR2 SAAADI. The CDR3 consists of 16 residues. The CDR3 sequence is CASSESGTGIWYERYF. For the CDR3, the DNA is TGCGCCAGCAGTGAGTCGGGGACAGGGATTTGGTACGAGCGGTACTTC.

This clonotype was found a few times. The chain carries TRBV20-1 and TRBJ2-1, with 8 bases matching TRBD2. With 2 bases clipped from V and 0 bases from J, the junction kept 9 bases outside the gene matches. This CDR3 is built from 17 residues. Germline V gene lookup returns CDR1 DFQATT and CDR2 SNEGSKA (reference sequence). The CDR3 DNA sequence: TGCAGTGCTAGAATGGCGGGGGGTAAAGTCTCCTACAATGAGCAGTTCTTC. This sequence encodes CSARMAGGKVSYNEQFF.

This clonotype appeared many times. J is TRBJ2-3 and V is TRBV2, with a possible D match to TRBD1 (6 bases). Deletions cut 6 bases from V and 6 bases from J, with 10 bases between. Germline V gene lookup returns CDR1 SNHLY and CDR2 FYNNEI. This CDR3 has 12 residues. The CDR3 region has the DNA TGTGCCAGCAGCCCAGGGGTGGATACGCAGTATTTT. It translates to CASSPGVDTQYF.